Reported below is one TCR beta chain. Its antigen is as yet unknown. The source of the sample is a study of Ad26.COV2.S vaccination and SARS-CoV-2 variants. About the research overall: Trial arm assignment for the donor was COV1001 Ad26.COV2.S.

Assay used: immunoSEQ multiplex PCR; TCRdb lists only in-frame clones, some missing. The data contain more than 300,000 clones, approximately 86% of them singletons. Study-wide findings and caveats: Spike-specific TCR breadth was greater after Ad26.COV2.S than placebo.

Stated treatment: 19 received Ad26.COV2.S at low or high dose, single or two shots; 5 received placebo; per-sample allocation not given. Vaccine and placebo recipients were sampled on day 63 after the first injection. Built on an Ad26 vector, the vaccine expressed Wuhan-strain SARS-CoV-2 spike. Trimming shortened V by 0 bases and J by 2 bases, and 12 bases separated the two germline ends. The germline V gene encodes CDR1 LNHDA and CDR2 SQIVND (reference sequence). The CDR3 covers 16 residues. Sequences were derived from peripheral blood, sampled in a trial of Ad26.COV2.S vaccine versus placebo. This chain connects TRBV19 to TRBJ2-3, with D maybe TRBD2 (5 bases). This TCR was sampled from a person aged 18 to 59 who received the Ad26.COV2.S COVID-19 vaccine or a placebo. The CDR3 loop is CASSIDGNGVTDTQYF. The DNA of the CDR3 is TGTGCCAGTAGTATAGACGGGAATGGGGTCACAGATACGCAGTATTTT. Using reference TRBV19 and TRBJ2-3 for the parts outside the CDR3, the full variable domain is DGGITQSPKYLFRKEGQNVTLSCEQNLNHDAMYWYRQDPGQGLRLIYYSQIVNDFQKGDIAEGYSVSREKKESFPLTVTSAQKNPTAFYLCASSIDGNGVTDTQYFGPGTRLTVL.